These 13 T cell receptor beta chains share one sample of origin, sequenced in a study of T cell responses to AZD1222 COVID-19 vaccine. Only in-frame clones appear in the TCRdb table, and some are missing; sequencing was by immunoSEQ multiplex PCR. The table shows 55,000 to 90,000 clones, with roughly 82% occurring only once. Sequencing was performed on peripheral blood, taken on day 0 of AZD1222 vaccination. The receptors shown here come from an adult in good health.

The chain joins TRBV5-6 to TRBJ2-3, with 8 bases identical to TRBD1. V shed 4 bases and J 0 bases; nucleotides not matched to a gene: 4. The length of the CDR3 is 15 residues. CDR1 and CDR2 (germline): SGHDT, YYEEEE. In DNA, the CDR3 is TGTGCCAGCAGCATCGGACAGGGCAGCACAGATACGCAGTATTTT. Protein: CASSIGQGSTDTQYF. The variable domain in full, completed from reference TRBV5-6 and TRBJ2-3, reads DAGVTQSPTHLIKTRGQQVTLRCSPKSGHDTVSWYQQALGQGPQFIFQYYEEEERQRGNFPDRFSGHQFPNYSSELNVNALLLGDSALYLCASSIGQGSTDTQYFGPGTRLTVL.

The CDR3 spells CASSPTDGVGYGYTF. Here the CDR3 DNA reads TGTGCCAGCAGCCCTACGGATGGGGTAGGCTATGGCTACACCTTC. The V and J genes are TRBV3-1 (or the pseudogene TRBV3-2) and TRBJ1-2; D gene unclear. This CDR3 is built from 15 residues. V was shortened by 4 bases and J by 4 bases, with 16 bases between the two germline ends. Germline CDR1 and CDR2: LGHDT and YNNKEL (reference sequence).

The rearrangement uses TRBV3-1 (or the pseudogene TRBV3-2) and TRBJ2-5; TRBD2 matches at 12 bases. CDR3 size: 17 residues. V lost 1 base and J lost 2; bases outside the gene matches: 5. CDR1 and CDR2 from the germline V gene are LGHDT and YNNKEL (reference sequence). CDR3: CASSQGPSGGVQETQYF. The CDR3 nucleotides are TGTGCCAGCAGCCAAGGCCCTAGCGGGGGGGTTCAAGAGACCCAGTACTTC.

This clone was observed a few times. This chain connects TRBV6-1 to TRBJ1-1; no firm D call. V was shortened by 3 bases and J by 3 bases, with 11 bases between the two germline ends. Germline V CDR1 and CDR2: MNHNS, SASEGT. The length of the CDR3 is 14 residues. The CDR3, as DNA: TGTGCCAGCAGTGACCCCGTTGGGTACACTGAAGCTTTCTTT. It specifies CASSDPVGYTEAFF.

This rearrangement joins TRBV5-1 to TRBJ2-3; 11 bases line up with TRBD1. Germline CDR1 reads SGHRS; CDR2 reads YFSETQ. This CDR3 contains 16 residues. After removal of 1 base from V and 7 bases from J, the junction contained 8 bases not matched to a gene. In DNA form, the CDR3 reads TGCGCCAGCAGCTTGCCGGGACAGGGGGTTTCGAATACGCAGTATTTT. Its protein product is CASSLPGQGVSNTQYF.

The chain is built from TRBV27 and TRBJ2-1, with D unclear. The CDR3 runs to 14 residues. The V gene lost 3 bases and the J gene lost 1 base, with 7 bases spanning the gap. CDR1 is MNHEY and CDR2 is SMNVEV in the germline V gene (reference sequence). CDR3 in amino acids: CASSFLESYNEQFF. Written as DNA, the CDR3 is TGTGCCAGCAGTTTTCTGGAATCCTACAATGAGCAGTTCTTC.

J is TRBJ1-4 and V is TRBV3-1 (or the pseudogene TRBV3-2); 9 nucleotides align to TRBD1. Per the germline V gene, CDR1 is LGHDT and CDR2 is YNNKEL (reference sequence). V lost 4 bases, J lost 6 bases, and 6 bases stayed unmatched. CDR3 length: 15 amino acids. CDR3 bases: TGTGCCAGCAGCCCCCGGGACAGGGTATATGAAAAACTGTTTTTT. Residues: CASSPRDRVYEKLFF.

The chain has TRBV7-9 and TRBJ2-3, with 14 bases matching TRBD2. Germline CDR1 reads SEHNR; CDR2 reads FQNEAQ (reference sequence). CDR3 size: 16 residues. Trimming at V came to 5 bases and at J to 2 bases, leaving 3 bases not matched to a gene. This chain's CDR3 is CASSRGLAGVTDTQYF. In DNA form, the CDR3 reads TGTGCCAGCAGCCGGGGACTAGCGGGGGTCACAGATACGCAGTATTTT.

J is TRBJ1-6 and V is TRBV19, with D uncertain. The CDR3 is made up of 16 amino acids. Germline CDR1 and CDR2: LNHDA and SQIVND (reference sequence). V lost 3 bases to trimming and J lost 0 bases, with 9 bases between them. Written as DNA, the CDR3 is TGTGCCAGTAGTATCGGCGGGTTCTCCTATAATTCACCCCTCCACTTT. Amino acid sequence: CASSIGGFSYNSPLHF.

This chain links TRBV21-1 with TRBJ1-4; TRBD1 is the table's D call, not checked against the DNA. TRBV21-1 is a pseudogene segment. The CDR3 loop spans 16 amino acids. CDR3: CASSKPKTPRNEKLFF. The DNA of the CDR3 is TGTGCCAGCAGCAAACCTAAGACACCAAGGAATGAAAAACTGTTTTTT.

By frequency in the sample, this clone is large. The J gene is TRBJ2-7, the V gene TRBV6-6, with D unclear. The germline CDR1 and CDR2 sequences are MNHNY and SVGAGI (reference sequence). This CDR3 has 14 residues. V lost 5 bases to trimming and J lost 3 bases, with 14 bases between them. The CDR3 is CASSPGPDRYEQYF. The DNA of the CDR3 is TGTGCCAGCAGTCCGGGCCCCGATCGCTACGAGCAGTACTTC.

This clone showed up just once. V is TRBV9 and J is TRBJ2-2; possibly TRBD1 or TRBD2 for D (5 bases each). The germline V gene has CDR1 SGDLS and CDR2 YYNGEE. The length of the CDR3 is 15 residues. V was cut by 3 bases and J by 1 base, with 10 bases left in between. CDR3 in DNA: TGTGCCAGCAGCGCCGGGACCCAGAACACCGGGGAGCTGTTTTTT. Protein product: CASSAGTQNTGELFF.

The chain links TRBV5-1 to TRBJ1-3, with D hard to call. The CDR3 length is 18 residues. V was clipped by 0 bases and J by 0 bases, with 16 bases between them. Germline V gives CDR1 SGHRS, CDR2 YFSETQ. In DNA, the CDR3 is TGCGCCAGCAGCTTGGCAGGCACTGGACCAGGCTCTGGAAACACCATATATTTT. It specifies CASSLAGTGPGSGNTIYF. The full variable domain, completed using reference TRBV5-1 and TRBJ1-3, is KAGVTQTPRYLIKTRGQQVTLSCSPISGHRSVSWYQQTPGQGLQFLFEYFSETQRNKGNFPGRFSGRQFSNSRSEMNVSTLELGDSALYLCASSLAGTGPGSGNTIYFGEGSWLTVV.